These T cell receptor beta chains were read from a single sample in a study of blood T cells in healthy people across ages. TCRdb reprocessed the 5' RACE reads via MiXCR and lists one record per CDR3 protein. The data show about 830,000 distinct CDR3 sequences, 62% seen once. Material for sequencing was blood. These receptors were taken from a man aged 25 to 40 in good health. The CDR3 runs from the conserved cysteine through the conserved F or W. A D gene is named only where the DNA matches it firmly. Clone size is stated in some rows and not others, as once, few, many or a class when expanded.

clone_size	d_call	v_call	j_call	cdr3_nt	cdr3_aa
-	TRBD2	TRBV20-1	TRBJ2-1	TGCAGTGCTAGATCCCCTGAGGGGAGGGCATTTAACAATGAGCAGTTCTTC	CSARSPEGRAFNNEQFF
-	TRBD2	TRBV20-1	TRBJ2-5	TGCAGTGCTAGCGGGGCAACACCAGCGGGGCAAGAGACCCAGTACTTC	CSASGATPAGQETQYF
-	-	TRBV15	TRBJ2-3	TGTGCCACCAGCAGAGATTTGGAAACAACAGATACGCAGTATTTT	CATSRDLETTDTQYF
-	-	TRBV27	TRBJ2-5	TGTGCCAGCAGTCCTCGGGGGACAGCCCAAGAGACCCAGTACTTC	CASSPRGTAQETQYF
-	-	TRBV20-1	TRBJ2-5	TGCAGTGCTAGGGATGGGGGGGCCTTTAGAGAGACCCAGTACTTC	CSARDGGAFRETQYF
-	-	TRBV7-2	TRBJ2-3	TGTGCCAGCAGCCTGGGTGCAGGGTATCTGGATACGCAGTATTTT	CASSLGAGYLDTQYF
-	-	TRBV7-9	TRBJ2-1	TGTGCCAGTCCAGATGAGCAGTTCTTC	CASPDEQFF
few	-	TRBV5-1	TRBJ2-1	TGCGCCAGCAGGACGGACTCCTACAATGAGCAGTTCTTC	CASRTDSYNEQFF
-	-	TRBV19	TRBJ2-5	TGTGCCAGTAGTATGGGTAGGGAAGAGACCCAGTACTTC	CASSMGREETQYF
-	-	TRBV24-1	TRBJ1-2	TGTGCCACCAGTGACCGGGGGGAAAGAGCGGGAGGCTACACCTTC	CATSDRGERAGGYTF
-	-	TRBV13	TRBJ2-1	TGTGCCAGCAGCTTGGTGGTACTAGGCGAGCAGTTCTTC	CASSLVVLGEQFF
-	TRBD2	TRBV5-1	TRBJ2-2	TGCGCCAGCAGCCCCGGGGGGGCTAGGACCGGGGAGCTGTTTTTT	CASSPGGARTGELFF
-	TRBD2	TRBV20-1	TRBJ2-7	TGCAGTGCTAGTACTCTAGCGGGACCCTCCTACAATGAGCAGTACTTC	CSASTLAGPSYNEQYF
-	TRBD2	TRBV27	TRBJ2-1	TGTGCCAGCAGTCGGACTAGCGGGGCTCGGGATGAGCAGTTCTTC	CASSRTSGARDEQFF
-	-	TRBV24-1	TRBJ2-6	TGTGCCACCAGTGATCACTCGGCGTCTGGGGCCAACGCCCTGACTTTC	CATSDHSASGANALTF
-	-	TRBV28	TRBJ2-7	TGTAAGACAGGGAGGGGTAGCTACGAGCAGTACTTC	CKTGRGSYEQYF
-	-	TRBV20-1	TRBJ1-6	TGCAGTGCTAGAGGGGAGGGATACTATAATTCACCCCTCCACTTT	CSARGEGYYNSPLHF
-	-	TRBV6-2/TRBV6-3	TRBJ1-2	TGTGCCAGCAGCAAGGAACGGGACACCCCAATTATAGGTGGCTACACCTTC	CASSKERDTPIIGGYTF
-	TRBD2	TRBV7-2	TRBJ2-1	TGTGCCAGCAGCTTATATCCCCCCGGCGGGGGGTACAATGAGCAGTTCTTC	CASSLYPPGGGYNEQFF
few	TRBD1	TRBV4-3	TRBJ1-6	TGCGCCAGCAGCCAAGATATGACAGGGAACTCACCCCTCCACTTT	CASSQDMTGNSPLHF
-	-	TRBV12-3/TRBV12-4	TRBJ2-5	TGTGCCAGCACCCTGGAGGGTGCAGGGGAAGAGACCCAGTACTTC	CASTLEGAGEETQYF
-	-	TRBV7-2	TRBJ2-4	TGTGCCAGCAGCTTAGGGGGGCGATTACTACGATGGCAGTACTTC	CASSLGGRLLRWQYF
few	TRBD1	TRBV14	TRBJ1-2	TGTGCCAGCAGCCAGGCTGAAGACAGGGTGAATGGCTACACCTTC	CASSQAEDRVNGYTF
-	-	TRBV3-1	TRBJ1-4	TGTGCCAGCAGCCAACTCGGGGACTCCTCTAATGAAAAACTGTTTTTT	CASSQLGDSSNEKLFF
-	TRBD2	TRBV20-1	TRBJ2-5	TGCAGTGCCGCTTCCCGACTAGCGGACCTTCGGGGGACCCAGTACTTC	CSAASRLADLRGTQYF
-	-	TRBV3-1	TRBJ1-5	TGTGCCAGCAGCCAAGGGAAGACCAATCAGCCCCAGCATTTT	CASSQGKTNQPQHF
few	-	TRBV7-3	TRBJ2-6	TGTGCCAGCAGCTTAAGTGGGGTCTCTGGGGCCAACGTCCTGACTTTC	CASSLSGVSGANVLTF
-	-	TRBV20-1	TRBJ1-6	TGCAGTGCTAGACGGTCGGGGATCCGGGACTCACCCCTCCACTTT	CSARRSGIRDSPLHF
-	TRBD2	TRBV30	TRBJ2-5	TGTGCCTGGAGTGTCCCCGCGGGGGACGACCAAGAGACCCAGTACTTC	CAWSVPAGDDQETQYF
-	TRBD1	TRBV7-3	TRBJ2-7	TGTGCCAGCAGCTCGAGGGGACAGGGGGGCGAGCAGTACTTC	CASSSRGQGGEQYF
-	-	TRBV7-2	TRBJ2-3	TGTGCCAGCAGCTTAGCAGGAAAAGGAAGAGCAGATACGCAGTATTTT	CASSLAGKGRADTQYF
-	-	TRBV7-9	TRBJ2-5	TGTGCCAGCAGCCCGAAGGGGACCCAGTACTTC	CASSPKGTQYF
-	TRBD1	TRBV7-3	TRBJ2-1	TGTGCCAGCAGCATGACCGGGACAGGGGCCTATAATGAGCAGTTCTTC	CASSMTGTGAYNEQFF
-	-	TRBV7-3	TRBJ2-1	TGTGCCAGCAGCTTAAGCACAGGGCGTACCTCCTACAATGAGCAGTTCTTC	CASSLSTGRTSYNEQFF
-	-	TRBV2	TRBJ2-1	TGTGCCAGCAGTAACCTACAGGGTGTTAATGAGCAGTTCTTC	CASSNLQGVNEQFF
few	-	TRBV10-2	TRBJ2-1	TGCGCCAGCAGTGAAATAGGACAAGGACATAATGAGCAGTTCTTC	CASSEIGQGHNEQFF
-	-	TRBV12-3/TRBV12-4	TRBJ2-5	TGTGCCAGCAGTCCCGGGGTAGAGACCCAGTACTTC	CASSPGVETQYF
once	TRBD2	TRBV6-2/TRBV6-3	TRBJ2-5	TGTGCCAGCAGTTACTTCCCGACTAGCGGGGGAGAGACCCAGTACTTC	CASSYFPTSGGETQYF
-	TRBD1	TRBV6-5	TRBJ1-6	TGTGCCAGCAGTATTAAACCCGGGACAGGGGTTTCACCCCTCCACTTT	CASSIKPGTGVSPLHF
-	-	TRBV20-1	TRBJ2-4	TGCAGTGCTAGAGATCTGACGTTAGCCAAAAACATTCAGTACTTC	CSARDLTLAKNIQYF
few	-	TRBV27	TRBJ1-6	TGTGCCAGCACCTCCGGGAATTCACCCCTCCACTTT	CASTSGNSPLHF
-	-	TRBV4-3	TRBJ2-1	TGCGCCAGCAGCCAAGAGATAGTTAATGAGCAGTTCTTC	CASSQEIVNEQFF
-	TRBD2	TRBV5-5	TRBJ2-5	TGTGCCAGCAGCGTCGATAGCGGGGGATCAGAGACCCAGTACTTC	CASSVDSGGSETQYF
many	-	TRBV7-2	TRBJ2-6	TGTGCCAGCAGCTTAACAGGTGGGGCCAACGTCCTGACTTTC	CASSLTGGANVLTF
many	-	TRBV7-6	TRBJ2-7	TGTGCCAGCAGCTTAGCTCCCTACGAGCAGTACTTC	CASSLAPYEQYF
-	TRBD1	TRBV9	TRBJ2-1	TGTGCCAGCAGCAACCGGGACAGGGACCACAATGAGCAGTTCTTC	CASSNRDRDHNEQFF
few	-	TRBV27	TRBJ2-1	TGTGCGAGAAGGCCGTGGCAGTTCTTC	CARRPWQFF
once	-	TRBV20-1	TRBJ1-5	TGCAGTGCTAGATCTTGGACACCTTTTAGCAATCAGCCCCAGCATTTT	CSARSWTPFSNQPQHF
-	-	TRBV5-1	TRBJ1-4	TGCGCCAGCAGACCCCAGGGTAGGGGGGAAGAAAAACTGTTTTTT	CASRPQGRGEEKLFF
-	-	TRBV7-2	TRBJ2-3	TGTGCCAGCAGCTTCGCCCCTGGACAGACGAGCACAGATACGCAGTATTTT	CASSFAPGQTSTDTQYF
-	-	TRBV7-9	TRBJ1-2	TGTGCCAGCCGATCGGGGGGCTGGGGCTACACCTTC	CASRSGGWGYTF
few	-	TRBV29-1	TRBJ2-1	TGCAGCGAGTGGACGGACAATGAGCAGTTCTTC	CSEWTDNEQFF
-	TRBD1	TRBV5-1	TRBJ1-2	TGCGCCAGCAGCGTAACAGGGGTTGCCCTACCTAACTATGGCTACACCTTC	CASSVTGVALPNYGYTF